These 21 T cell receptor beta chains came from one sample sequenced in a study of T cell repertoires in cytomegalovirus infection. TCRdb re-derived calls from the reads in MiXCR, one entry per CDR3 protein. Of under 800,000 distinct CDR3 sequences in the sample, approximately 24% are singletons; the top ten hold less than 9.5%. Sequencing input: CD8+ T cells from PBMCs. The source of these receptors is a human donor in good health (CMV status not recorded). Some clones in this sample may be carry-over from other donors' samples.

In DNA, the CDR3 is TGTGCCAGCAACGGGGGGCTGGATACGCAGTATTTT. Amino acid sequence: CASNGGLDTQYF. This rearrangement joins TRBV7-9 to TRBJ2-3, with D tentatively TRBD2 (7 bases). CDR3 size: 12 residues. CDR1 SEHNR and CDR2 FQNEAQ come from the germline V gene (reference sequence). The V gene lost 7 bases and the J gene lost 6 bases, with 11 bases spanning the gap.

This clonotype was observed a handful of times. V and J are TRBV2 and TRBJ2-5; D gene ambiguous. Germline V gene sequence: CDR1 SNHLY, CDR2 FYNNEI. V lost 6 bases, J lost 4 bases, and 12 bases lay in between. This CDR3 is 13 amino acids long. The CDR3 region has the DNA TGTGCCAGCAGACGCAGAACAGCAGAGACCCAGTACTTC. Translated, it gives CASRRRTAETQYF.

V gene TRBV6-5 combines with J gene TRBJ2-7; 9 positions agree with TRBD1. V dropped 5 bases and J dropped 3; count of bases not matched to a gene: 8. This CDR3 has 15 amino acids. Germline V gene lookup returns CDR1 MNHEY and CDR2 SVGAGI. As DNA, the CDR3 is TGTGCCAGCAGTCTGGACAGGGGCCTAAACTACGAGCAGTACTTC. Encoded protein: CASSLDRGLNYEQYF.

J is TRBJ2-1 and V is TRBV9; D is perhaps TRBD2 (5 bases). The CDR3 has 16 residues. V lost 0 bases and J 6 bases, leaving 16 bases between the germline ends. CDR1 and CDR2 from the germline V gene are SGDLS and YYNGEE. The CDR3 loop reads CASSVASYVKVNEQFF. Written as DNA, the CDR3 is TGTGCCAGCAGCGTAGCTAGCTACGTTAAGGTCAATGAGCAGTTCTTC.

The chain combines TRBV7-9 with TRBJ1-5; 7 positions agree with TRBD1. The CDR3 sequence is 16 residues long. V lost 3 bases to trimming and J lost 0 bases; unmatched junction nucleotides: 5. Per the germline V gene, CDR1 is SEHNR and CDR2 is FQNEAQ (reference sequence). Here the CDR3 reads CASSLGTASSNQPQHF. CDR3 DNA sequence: TGTGCCAGCAGCTTGGGGACAGCTAGTAGCAATCAGCCCCAGCATTTT.

This chain uses TRBV12-3 or TRBV12-4 with TRBJ2-7; the D gene is possibly TRBD1 (5 bases). CDR3 length: 14 residues. The ends were cut back, 3 bases at V and 3 bases at J, with 12 bases in the middle. DNA of the CDR3: TGTGCCAGCAGTTTGGGGCAGGCCCGCTACGAGCAGTACTTC. Its protein product is CASSLGQARYEQYF.

V usage is TRBV28 and J usage is TRBJ1-4, with D maybe TRBD1 (6 bases). The V gene lost 6 bases and the J gene lost 0 bases, with 8 bases spanning the gap. This CDR3 has 14 amino acids. Germline values: CDR1 MDHEN, CDR2 SYDVKM. The CDR3 reads CASRGGPTNEKLFF. CDR3 nucleotides: TGTGCCAGCAGAGGGGGACCAACTAATGAAAAACTGTTTTTT.

This clonotype was seen only a few times. The chain couples TRBV13 to TRBJ2-1; 9 bases align to TRBD2. Germline-derived CDR1 and CDR2 are PRHDT and FYEKMQ (reference sequence). The CDR3 is 14 residues long. V trimming: 2 bases; J trimming: 9 bases; junction bases outside the gene matches: 5. DNA of the CDR3: TGTGCCAGCAGCTTAAGGCGGGGGGGCCTTGAGCAGTTCTTC. Translation gives CASSLRRGGLEQFF.

This clonotype occurred a few times. This sequence joins TRBV28 and TRBJ1-1, with 9 nucleotides matching TRBD1. V was clipped by 6 bases and J by 4 bases; unmatched bases: 3. The CDR3 is 13 amino acids. Germline-derived CDR1 and CDR2 are MDHEN and SYDVKM. As DNA, the CDR3 is TGTGCCAGCAGGGGGACAGGGCTCACTGAAGCTTTCTTT. Translation: CASRGTGLTEAFF.

Here the CDR3 reads CASSYMGPSSTDTQYF. CDR3 bases: TGTGCCAGCAGTTACATGGGTCCGTCTAGCACAGATACGCAGTATTTT. The V gene is TRBV6-2 or TRBV6-3, the J gene TRBJ2-3; D is unresolved. The CDR3 is 16 amino acids. The ends were cut back, 2 bases at V and 0 bases at J, with 12 bases in the middle. Germline CDR1 is MNHEY and CDR2 is SVGEGT.

This clonotype was observed a few times. The CDR3 bases are TGTGCCAGCAGTTACTCGGTTAACCTGGAATACAATGAGCAGTTCTTC. Translated: CASSYSVNLEYNEQFF. The J gene is TRBJ2-1, the V gene TRBV6-2 or TRBV6-3, with unresolved D. Germline assignment: CDR1 MNHEY and CDR2 SVGEGT. The V gene lost 0 bases and the J gene lost 4 bases, with 13 bases spanning the gap. This CDR3 is built from 16 residues.

This clonotype has at least ten counts. J is TRBJ2-3 and V is TRBV7-6; no clear D gene. The CDR3 totals 15 residues. V was shortened by 5 bases and J by 1 base, with 13 bases between the two germline ends. Germline values: CDR1 SGHVS, CDR2 FNYEAQ. Here the CDR3 DNA reads TGTGCCAGCAGCAACGTCGGCGGACGCACAGATACGCAGTATTTT. Translating gives CASSNVGGRTDTQYF. Drawing the rest from reference TRBV7-6 and TRBJ2-3, the complete variable domain is GAGVSQSPRYKVTKRGQDVALRCDPISGHVSLYWYRQALGQGPEFLTYFNYEAQQDKSGLPNDRFSAERPEGSISTLTIQRTEQRDSAMYRCASSNVGGRTDTQYFGPGTRLTVL.

This clonotype was detected many times. CDR3 loop: CASSLSGMVEQYF. The CDR3, as DNA: TGTGCCAGCAGCTTATCAGGGATGGTCGAGCAGTACTTC. V usage is TRBV7-9 and J usage is TRBJ2-7, with D tentatively TRBD1 (5 bases). V was shortened by 2 bases and J by 6 bases, with 11 bases between the two germline ends. Germline CDR1 reads SEHNR; CDR2 reads FQNEAQ (reference sequence). The CDR3 runs to 13 residues.

In this sample, this clonotype turned up a few times. A junction end diverges from the germline sequence, so it may reflect a read error. The gene calls are TRBV12-3 or TRBV12-4 and TRBJ1-5; D perhaps matches TRBD1 (5 bases). The CDR3 runs to 12 residues. The CDR3: CASSLGGSDSSF. CDR3 DNA: TGTGCCAGCAGTTTAGGGGGGTCTGATTCTTCCTTT.

The chain employs TRBV29-1 and TRBJ2-6; perhaps TRBD2 as D (7 bases). The CDR3 sequence is 20 residues long. Trimming took off 1 base at V and 0 bases at J, with 22 bases between the two ends. Germline V gives CDR1 SQVTM, CDR2 ANQGSEA. This chain's CDR3 is CSVEVYPLGGANSGANVLTF. The CDR3 DNA reads as TGCAGCGTTGAAGTCTATCCCCTTGGGGGGGCAAACTCTGGGGCCAACGTCCTGACTTTC.

This clonotype was seen ten or more times. The chain joins TRBV28 to TRBJ2-7; D is perhaps TRBD1 (5 bases). With 3 bases removed from V and 1 base from J, the gap between germline ends came to 7 bases. Per the germline V gene, CDR1 is MDHEN and CDR2 is SYDVKM. The CDR3 consists of 13 residues. The CDR3 loop is CASSFDSSYEQYV. The CDR3 bases are TGTGCCAGCAGTTTCGACAGTTCCTACGAGCAGTACGTC.

The chain couples TRBV24-1 to TRBJ2-1; D is uncertain. Between the trimmed V and J ends, which lost 5 bases and 0 bases, there was a span of 7 bases. The CDR3 length is 14 residues. Germline CDR1 is KGHDR and CDR2 is SFDVKD. CDR3 nucleotides: TGTGCCACCAGTGTCTCGCCCTCCTACAATGAGCAGTTCTTC. It is translated as CATSVSPSYNEQFF.

The rearrangement links TRBV27 to TRBJ2-1; 8 bases map to TRBD2. The V gene's germline CDR1 is MNHEY and CDR2 SMNVEV (reference sequence). Trimming at V came to 5 bases and at J to 4 bases, leaving 10 bases not matched to a gene. The CDR3 contains 16 residues. The CDR3 reads CASSHISGGVYNEQFF. CDR3 DNA: TGTGCCAGCAGTCATATAAGCGGGGGAGTGTACAATGAGCAGTTCTTC.

This clonotype was seen only a few times. This chain links TRBV4-1 with TRBJ2-2; D call uncertain. The CDR3 runs to 17 residues. Germline V gene lookup returns CDR1 MGHRA and CDR2 YSYEKL. Trimming cost V 4 bases and J 2 bases, with 17 bases left between them. CDR3 sequence: CASSPFDLPANTGELFF. CDR3 bases: TGCGCCAGCAGCCCCTTCGACCTTCCCGCAAACACCGGGGAGCTGTTTTTT.

The CDR3 protein is CATSRTKPGPGTQYF. DNA for the CDR3: TGTGCCACCAGCAGAACAAAACCGGGACCAGGGACGCAGTATTTT. The chain joins TRBV15 to TRBJ2-3; D might be TRBD1 or TRBD2, each matching 5 bases. From germline, CDR1 is LNHNV and CDR2 YYDKDF (reference sequence). Trimming stripped 2 bases from V and 9 bases from J, with 18 bases between. This CDR3 region has 15 residues.

This clonotype was picked up many times. The genes are TRBV28 and TRBJ1-5; TRBD1 agrees at 10 bases. V shed 3 bases, J shed 6 bases, and the junction held 8 bases outside the gene matches. CDR3 size: 16 residues. Germline-derived CDR1 and CDR2 are MDHEN and SYDVKM. The CDR3: CASSLGRGTGVQPQHF. CDR3 nucleotide sequence: TGTGCCAGCAGTTTGGGAAGGGGGACAGGGGTTCAGCCCCAGCATTTT.